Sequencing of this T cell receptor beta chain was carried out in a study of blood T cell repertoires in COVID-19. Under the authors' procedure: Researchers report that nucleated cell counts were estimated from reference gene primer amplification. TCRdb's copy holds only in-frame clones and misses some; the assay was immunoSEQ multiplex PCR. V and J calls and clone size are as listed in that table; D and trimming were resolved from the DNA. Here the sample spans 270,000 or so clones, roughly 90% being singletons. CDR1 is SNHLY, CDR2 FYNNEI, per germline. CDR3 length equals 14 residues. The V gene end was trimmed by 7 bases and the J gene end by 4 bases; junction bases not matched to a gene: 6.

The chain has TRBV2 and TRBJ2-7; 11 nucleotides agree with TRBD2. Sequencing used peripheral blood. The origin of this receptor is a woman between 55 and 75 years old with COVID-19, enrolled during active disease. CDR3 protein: CASMLAGGRYEQYF. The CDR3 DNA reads TGTGCCAGCATGTTAGCGGGGGGGCGATACGAGCAGTACTTC. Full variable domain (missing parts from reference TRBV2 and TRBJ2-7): EPEVTQTPSHQVTQMGQEVILRCVPISNHLYFYWYRQILGQKVEFLVSFYNNEISEKSEIFDDQFSVERPDGSNFTLKIRSTKLEDSAMYFCASMLAGGRYEQYFGPGTRLTVT.